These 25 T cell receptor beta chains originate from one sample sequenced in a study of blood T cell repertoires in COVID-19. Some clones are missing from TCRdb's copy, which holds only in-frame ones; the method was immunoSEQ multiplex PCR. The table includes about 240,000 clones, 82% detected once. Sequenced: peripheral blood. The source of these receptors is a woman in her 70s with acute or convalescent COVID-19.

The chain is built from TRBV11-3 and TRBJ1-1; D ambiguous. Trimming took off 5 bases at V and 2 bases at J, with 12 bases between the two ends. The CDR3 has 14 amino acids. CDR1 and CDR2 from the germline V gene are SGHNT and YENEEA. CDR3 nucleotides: TGTGCCAGCAGCCCGACGGGGATTAACACTGAAGCTTTCTTT. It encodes CASSPTGINTEAFF.

The CDR3 nucleotides are TGTGCCAGCAGCCTAGGGAGTAGGACGCAGTATTTT. Protein: CASSLGSRTQYF. The chain carries TRBV3-1 (or the pseudogene TRBV3-2) and TRBJ2-3; D is possibly TRBD2 (5 bases). Per germline, CDR1 LGHDT and CDR2 YNNKEL (reference sequence). The CDR3 has 12 amino acids. The germline V and J ends were trimmed by 4 bases and 9 bases, with 11 bases remaining between them.

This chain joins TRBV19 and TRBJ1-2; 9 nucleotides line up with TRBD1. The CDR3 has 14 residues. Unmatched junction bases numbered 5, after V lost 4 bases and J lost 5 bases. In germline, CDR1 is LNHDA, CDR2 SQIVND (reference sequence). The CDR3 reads CASSTQGAWYGYTF. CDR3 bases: TGTGCCAGTAGTACACAGGGGGCTTGGTATGGCTACACCTTC. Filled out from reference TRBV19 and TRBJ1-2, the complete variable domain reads DGGITQSPKYLFRKEGQNVTLSCEQNLNHDAMYWYRQDPGQGLRLIYYSQIVNDFQKGDIAEGYSVSREKKESFPLTVTSAQKNPTAFYLCASSTQGAWYGYTFGSGTRLTVV.

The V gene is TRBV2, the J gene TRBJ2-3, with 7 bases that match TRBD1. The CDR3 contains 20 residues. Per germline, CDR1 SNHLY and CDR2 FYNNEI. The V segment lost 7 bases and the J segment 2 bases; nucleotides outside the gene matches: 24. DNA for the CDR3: TGTGCCAGCAACCCCCCCGTGCAAGGGGGCATCGACGTTTACACAGATACGCAGTATTTT. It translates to CASNPPVQGGIDVYTDTQYF.

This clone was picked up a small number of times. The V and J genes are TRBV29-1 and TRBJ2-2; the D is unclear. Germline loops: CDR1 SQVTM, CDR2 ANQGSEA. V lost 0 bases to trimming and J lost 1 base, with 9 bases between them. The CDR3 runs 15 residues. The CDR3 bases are TGCAGCGTTGAAGATCCCCCAGGGAACACCGGGGAGCTGTTTTTT. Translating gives CSVEDPPGNTGELFF.

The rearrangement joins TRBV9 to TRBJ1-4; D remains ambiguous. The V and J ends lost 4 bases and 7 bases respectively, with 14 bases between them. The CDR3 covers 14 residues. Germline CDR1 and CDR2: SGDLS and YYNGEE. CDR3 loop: CASSPGVLGEKLFF. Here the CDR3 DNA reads TGTGCCAGCAGCCCCGGGGTTTTGGGTGAAAAACTGTTTTTT.

The CDR3 spells CASSFGTSLGTQYF. CDR3 sequence (DNA): TGTGCCAGCAGTTTCGGGACTAGCCTTGGTACGCAGTATTTT. This chain connects TRBV28 to TRBJ2-3, with TRBD2 matching 9 bases. V gave up 3 bases and J gave up 8 bases; unmatched junction bases: 6. The V gene's germline CDR1 is MDHEN and CDR2 SYDVKM. The CDR3 runs 14 residues.

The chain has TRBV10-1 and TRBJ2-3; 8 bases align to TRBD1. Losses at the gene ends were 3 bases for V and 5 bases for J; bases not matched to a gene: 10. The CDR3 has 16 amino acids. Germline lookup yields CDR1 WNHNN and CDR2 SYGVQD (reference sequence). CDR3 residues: CASSDAGQGLGDTQYF. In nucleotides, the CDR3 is TGCGCCAGCAGTGACGCCGGACAGGGTTTGGGAGATACGCAGTATTTT.

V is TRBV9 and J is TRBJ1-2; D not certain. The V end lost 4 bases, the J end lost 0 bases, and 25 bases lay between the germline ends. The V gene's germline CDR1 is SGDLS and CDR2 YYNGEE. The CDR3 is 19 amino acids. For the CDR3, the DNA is TGTGCCAGCAGCCTAGGGCCAACAGCGCTATCGGGGACTAACTATGGCTACACCTTC. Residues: CASSLGPTALSGTNYGYTF.

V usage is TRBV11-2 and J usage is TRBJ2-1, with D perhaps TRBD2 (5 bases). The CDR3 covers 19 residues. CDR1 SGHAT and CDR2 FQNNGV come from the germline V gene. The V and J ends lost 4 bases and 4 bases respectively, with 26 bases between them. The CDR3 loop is CASSSPSTRSTTLYNEQFF. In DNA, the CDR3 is TGTGCCAGCAGCTCCCCCTCAACTAGGTCTACGACCTTATACAATGAGCAGTTCTTC.

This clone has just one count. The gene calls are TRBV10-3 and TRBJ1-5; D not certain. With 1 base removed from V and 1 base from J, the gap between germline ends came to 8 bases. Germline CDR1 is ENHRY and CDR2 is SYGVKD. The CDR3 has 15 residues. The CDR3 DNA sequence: TGTGCCATCAGTGAGTTCTCGAGGAGCAATCAGCCCCAGCATTTT. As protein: CAISEFSRSNQPQHF.

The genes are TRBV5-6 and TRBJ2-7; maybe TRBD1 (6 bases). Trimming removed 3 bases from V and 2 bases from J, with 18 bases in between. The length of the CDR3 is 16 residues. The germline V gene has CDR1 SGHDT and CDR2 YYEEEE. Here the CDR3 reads CASSSVRTGSAYEQYF. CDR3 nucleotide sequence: TGTGCCAGCAGCTCGGTCCGAACAGGGAGCGCCTACGAGCAGTACTTC.

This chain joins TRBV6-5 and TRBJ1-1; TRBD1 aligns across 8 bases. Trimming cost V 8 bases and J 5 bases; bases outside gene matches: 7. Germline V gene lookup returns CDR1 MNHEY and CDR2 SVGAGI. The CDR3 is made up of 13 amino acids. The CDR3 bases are TGTGCCAGCTCAGGGGGCGCTTGGACTGAAGCTTTCTTT. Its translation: CASSGGAWTEAFF.

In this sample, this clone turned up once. This chain's CDR3 is CASSLAGDYNSPLHF. CDR3 DNA sequence: TGCGCCAGCAGCTTGGCCGGGGATTATAATTCACCCCTCCACTTT. The chain couples TRBV5-1 to TRBJ1-6; D gene unclear. V was shortened by 0 bases and J by 4 bases, with 8 bases between the two germline ends. The CDR3 loop spans 15 amino acids. The germline V gene has CDR1 SGHRS and CDR2 YFSETQ.

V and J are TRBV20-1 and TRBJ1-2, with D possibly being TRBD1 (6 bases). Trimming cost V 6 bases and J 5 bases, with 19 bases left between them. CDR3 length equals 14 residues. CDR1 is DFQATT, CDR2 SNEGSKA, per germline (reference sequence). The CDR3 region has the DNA TGCAGTGCAAGTGGCTTTCTTACAGGGTATGGCTACACCTTC. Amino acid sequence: CSASGFLTGYGYTF.

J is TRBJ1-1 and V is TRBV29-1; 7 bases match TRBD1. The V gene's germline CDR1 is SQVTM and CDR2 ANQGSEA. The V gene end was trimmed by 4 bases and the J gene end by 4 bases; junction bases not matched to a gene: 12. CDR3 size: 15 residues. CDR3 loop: CSVVGQGGLGTEAFF. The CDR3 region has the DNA TGCAGCGTTGTAGGGCAGGGGGGTTTAGGCACTGAAGCTTTCTTT.

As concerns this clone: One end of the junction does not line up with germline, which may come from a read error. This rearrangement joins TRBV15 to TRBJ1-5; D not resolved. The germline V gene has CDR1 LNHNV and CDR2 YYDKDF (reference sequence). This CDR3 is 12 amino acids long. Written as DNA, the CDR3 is TGTGCCACCAGCAGAGATAATCAGGCCCAGCATTTT. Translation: CATSRDNQAQHF. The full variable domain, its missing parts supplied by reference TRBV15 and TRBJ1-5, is DAMVIQNPRYQVTQFGKPVTLSCSQTLNHNVMYWYQQKSSQAPKLLFHYYDKDFNNEADTPDNFQSRRPNTSFCFLDIRSPGLGDTAMYLCATSRDNQAQHFGDGTRLSIL.

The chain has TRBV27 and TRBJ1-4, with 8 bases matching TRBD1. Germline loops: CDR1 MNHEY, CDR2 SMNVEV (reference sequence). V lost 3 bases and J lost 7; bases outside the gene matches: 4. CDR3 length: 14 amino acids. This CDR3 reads CASSFRGRVEKLFF. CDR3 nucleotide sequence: TGTGCCAGCAGTTTCAGGGGGCGGGTTGAAAAACTGTTTTTT.

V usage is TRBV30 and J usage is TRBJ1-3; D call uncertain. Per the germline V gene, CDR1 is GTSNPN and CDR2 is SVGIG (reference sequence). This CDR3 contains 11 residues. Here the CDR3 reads CARSSGNTIYF. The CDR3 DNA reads TGTGCAAGGAGCTCTGGAAACACCATATATTTT.

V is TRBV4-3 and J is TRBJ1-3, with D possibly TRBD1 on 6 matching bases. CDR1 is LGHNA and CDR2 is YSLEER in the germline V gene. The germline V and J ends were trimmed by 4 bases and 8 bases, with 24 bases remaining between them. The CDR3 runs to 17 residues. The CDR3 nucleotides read TGCGCCAGCAGCCTCGTGCTTAACAGGGACGGAGCGTACACCATATATTTT. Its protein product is CASSLVLNRDGAYTIYF.

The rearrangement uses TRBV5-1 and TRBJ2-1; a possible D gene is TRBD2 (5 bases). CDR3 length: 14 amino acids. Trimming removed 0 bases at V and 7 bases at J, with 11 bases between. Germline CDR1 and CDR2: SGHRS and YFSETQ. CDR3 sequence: CASSLDPGRNEQFF. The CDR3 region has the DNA TGCGCCAGCAGCTTGGATCCGGGGAGAAATGAGCAGTTCTTC.

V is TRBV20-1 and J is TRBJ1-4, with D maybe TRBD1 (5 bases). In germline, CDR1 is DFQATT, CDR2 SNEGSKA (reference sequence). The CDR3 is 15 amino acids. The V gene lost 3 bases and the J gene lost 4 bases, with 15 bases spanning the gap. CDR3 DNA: TGCAGTGCTAGTCCCTTGCGACAGATTAATGAAAAACTGTTTTTT. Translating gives CSASPLRQINEKLFF.

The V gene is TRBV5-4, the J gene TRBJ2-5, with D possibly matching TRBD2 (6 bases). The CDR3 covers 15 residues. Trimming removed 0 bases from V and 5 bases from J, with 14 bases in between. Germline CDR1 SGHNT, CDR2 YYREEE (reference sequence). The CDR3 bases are TGTGCCAGCAGCTTGGACGGGGGTCACGGGGAGACCCAGTACTTC. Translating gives CASSLDGGHGETQYF.

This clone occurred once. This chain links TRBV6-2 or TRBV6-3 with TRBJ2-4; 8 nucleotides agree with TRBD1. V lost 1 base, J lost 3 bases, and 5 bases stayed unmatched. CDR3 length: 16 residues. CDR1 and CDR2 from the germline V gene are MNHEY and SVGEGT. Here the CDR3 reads CASSYLGTGSKNIQYF. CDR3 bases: TGTGCCAGCAGTTACTTGGGGACAGGAAGCAAAAACATTCAGTACTTC.

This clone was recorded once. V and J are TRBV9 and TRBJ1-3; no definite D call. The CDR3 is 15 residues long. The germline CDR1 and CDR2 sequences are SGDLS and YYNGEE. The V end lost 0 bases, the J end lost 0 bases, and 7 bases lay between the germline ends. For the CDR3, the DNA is TGTGCCAGCAGCGTAGACGAGTTCTCTGGAAACACCATATATTTT. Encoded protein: CASSVDEFSGNTIYF.